This T cell receptor beta chain was sequenced for a study of T-cell reconstitution after alpha-beta-depleted transplantation in children. Unique molecular identifiers were used to barcode this TCRbeta library. TCRdb re-analysed the PCR reads in MiXCR, keeping a single row per CDR3 protein. Among 250,000 to 300,000 distinct CDR3 sequences listed, 9.9% were seen once. Looked up from germline, CDR1 is SQVTM and CDR2 is ANQGSEA. Trimming took 3 bases from V and 3 from J, leaving 12 bases between them. This CDR3 region has 14 residues. The sequencing here drew on PBMCs from the stem cell graft donor, taken from the stem cell graft. The TCR sequence derives from a human donor who donated a stem cell graft to a child with SCID. The chain has TRBV29-1 and TRBJ2-1; D is possibly TRBD1 (6 bases). The DNA for the CDR3 is TGCAGCGTTGACACAGGGAGAGGCTACAATGAGCAGTTCTTC. This sequence encodes CSVDTGRGYNEQFF.